The rows below give T cell receptor beta chains drawn from one sample of a study of response to subunit inactivated influenza vaccine. TCRdb re-called the RT-PCR reads through MiXCR, storing one row per CDR3 protein. The data show about 650,000 distinct CDR3 sequences, with about 15% seen just once and roughly 10% held by the top ten. The sequenced sample was PBMCs from blood, obtained 11 to 12 days after vaccination. The receptors were gathered from a middle-aged man who received an inactivated influenza vaccine. CDR3s include the opening cysteine and the closing phenylalanine or tryptophan.

>TRBJ1-2|TRBV28
CASSGTGPIFYGYTF
>TRBJ2-3|TRBV19
CASSTNRRSLSTDTQYF
>TRBJ1-2|TRBV7-2
CASSPSGQGYGYTF
>TRBJ2-5|TRBV18
CASSPPSETQYF
>TRBJ2-7|TRBV6-2/TRBV6-3
CASRPNPTGGYEQYF
>TRBJ2-2|TRBV10-3
CAISGQNTGTLNTGELFF
>TRBJ2-7|TRBV3-1
CASPLAETYEQYF
>TRBJ2-7|TRBV29-1
CSVEMGQGSGQYF
>TRBJ2-3|TRBV6-2/TRBV6-3
CASSPPRTGITDTQYF
>TRBJ2-1|TRBV24-1
CATSDRTSGAYNEQFF
>TRBJ2-7|TRBV6-5
CASSYPGFEQYF
>TRBJ1-5|TRBV5-1
CASSLGGVGDQPQHF
>TRBJ2-7|TRBV19
CASSIGATGAYEQYF
>TRBJ1-1|TRBV2
CASKGTANTEAFF
>TRBJ2-2|TRBV7-9
CAEGAGELFF
>TRBJ2-7|TRBV4-3
CASSQQVTYEQYF
>TRBJ2-1|TRBV2
CASSDGYGDNEQFF
>TRBJ2-5|TRBV15
CATSRDSGRETQYF
>TRBJ1-1|TRBV10-3
CAIRGWGQGNTEAFF
>TRBJ2-7|TRBV28
CASTPTGGPYEQYF
>TRBJ2-5|TRBV19
CASSTRTGGSETQYF
>TRBJ1-5|TRBV12-3/TRBV12-4
CASSFQGTGQPQHF
>TRBJ2-5|TRBV2
CASLTSVGETQYF
>TRBJ2-3|TRBV30
CAWSPSGGARDTQYF
>TRBJ2-5|TRBV5-6
CASSLPQGWRRQETQYF
>TRBJ2-7|TRBV18
CASSPRRQGTSGRVLYEQYF
>TRBJ1-4|TRBV5-1
CASSWTGGANEKLFF
>TRBJ2-7|TRBV13
CASSKGLAGRYEQYF
>TRBJ2-5|TRBV10-3
CAISDLGETQYF
>TRBJ2-7|TRBV3-1
CASSQNSGRSYEQYF
>TRBJ2-1|TRBV20-1
CSARTSGISSYNEQFF
>TRBJ1-2|TRBV5-1
CASSLGARGSDGYTF
>TRBJ1-6|TRBV7-2
CASSQTGVNSPLHF
>TRBJ2-1|TRBV5-1
CASNHLQTNEQFF
>TRBJ2-2|TRBV19
CASRLGQGPSGELFF
>TRBJ2-1|TRBV28
CASSRNTGTSGRGLEEQFF
>TRBJ2-3|TRBV5-1
CASSGTDADTQYF
>TRBJ2-7|TRBV12-3/TRBV12-4
CASSSGLAYEQYF
>TRBJ1-5|TRBV12-3/TRBV12-4
CASTLQYSNQPQHF
>TRBJ1-1|TRBV18
CASSPSGTLTEAFF
>TRBJ2-3|TRBV7-2
CASSHRGGGLSTDTQYF
>TRBJ2-2|TRBV12-3/TRBV12-4
CASSGSTGELFF
>TRBJ2-7|TRBV6-5
CASSYSPPRPLGPYEQYF
>TRBJ2-7|TRBV20-1
CSAPTGSHEQYF
>TRBJ2-1|TRBV5-1
CASSLEREGFNEQFF
>TRBJ2-1|TRBV7-9
CASSRPDGKSYNEQFF
>TRBJ2-5|TRBV14
CASSQDLPGAQETQYF
>TRBJ1-1|TRBV29-1
CSVEELTGSEFF
>TRBJ2-3|TRBV6-6
CASGTGWDTQYF
>TRBJ2-7|TRBV12-3/TRBV12-4
CASSWDGSSSYEQYF
>TRBJ2-7|TRBV3-1
CASSQEGQTGLIAYEQYF
>TRBJ2-4|TRBV29-1
CSVTMKLMAKNIQYF